These 23 T cell receptor beta chains came from one sample sequenced in a study of T cell responses to AZD1222 COVID-19 vaccine. Some clones are missing from TCRdb's copy, which holds only in-frame ones; the method was immunoSEQ multiplex PCR. Here the sample spans 70,000 to 90,000 clones, about 92% being singletons. Material: peripheral blood, obtained on day 0 of AZD1222 vaccination. Every receptor here comes from an adult in good health.

The chain combines TRBV27 with TRBJ1-2; possible D gene TRBD1, 5 bases. Germline CDR1 reads MNHEY; CDR2 reads SMNVEV (reference sequence). CDR3 length: 13 amino acids. Trimming cost V 8 bases and J 4 bases, with 14 bases left between them. CDR3 coding DNA: TGTGCCAGCGCCCTTGGGCAGGGCTATGGCTACACCTTC. It translates to CASALGQGYGYTF.

The genes are TRBV3-1 (or the pseudogene TRBV3-2) and TRBJ2-1, with TRBD2 as a possible D gene (5 bases). The V end was cut by 4 bases, the J end by 9 bases, with 16 bases between. The CDR3 totals 14 residues. Germline V gene lookup returns CDR1 LGHDT and CDR2 YNNKEL (reference sequence). The CDR3 coding sequence is TGTGCCAGCAGCCCCCTGGGCGGGTGGGGTGAGCAGTTCTTC. Its protein product is CASSPLGGWGEQFF.

V and J are TRBV4-1 and TRBJ1-2, with TRBD1 as a possible D gene (5 bases). The V end was cut by 2 bases, the J end by 0 bases, with 16 bases between. The germline CDR1 and CDR2 sequences are MGHRA and YSYEKL. This CDR3 is built from 17 residues. The CDR3 sequence is CASSQTTQTASNYGYTF. CDR3 sequence (DNA): TGCGCCAGCAGCCAAACCACCCAGACAGCTTCTAACTATGGCTACACCTTC.

This chain joins TRBV30 and TRBJ2-7; D possibly uses TRBD1 or TRBD2 (5 bases each). Trimming removed 5 bases from V and 0 bases from J, with 11 bases in between. This CDR3 is 13 amino acids long. In germline, CDR1 is GTSNPN, CDR2 SVGIG (reference sequence). The CDR3 DNA sequence: TGTGCCTGGGGGGACGGTAGCTCCTACGAGCAGTACTTC. Translated, it gives CAWGDGSSYEQYF.

This clone has a single count. The rearrangement uses TRBV6-6 and TRBJ1-1, with a possible D match to TRBD1 (6 bases). Germline CDR1 is MNHNY and CDR2 is SVGAGI (reference sequence). This CDR3 region has 16 residues. V lost 6 bases and J lost 3, with 20 bases in between. The CDR3 reads CASSTPGGASDTEAFF. The CDR3 nucleotides read TGTGCCAGCAGCACCCCCGGGGGGGCTTCGGACACTGAAGCTTTCTTT.

The chain has TRBV19 and TRBJ2-3; either TRBD1 or TRBD2 may fit D (5 bases each). This CDR3 comprises 16 residues. Germline V gene data show CDR1 as LNHDA and CDR2 as SQIVND (reference sequence). V was pared by 0 bases and J by 0 bases, with 10 bases between. This chain's CDR3 is CASSIEWGFSTDTQYF. The CDR3 nucleotides read TGTGCCAGTAGTATAGAATGGGGGTTCAGCACAGATACGCAGTATTTT.

The chain joins TRBV5-4 to TRBJ2-7; a weak D match, TRBD2 (7 bases). The CDR3 totals 15 residues. Germline V CDR1 and CDR2: SGHNT, YYREEE (reference sequence). V was cut by 6 bases and J by 7 bases, with 23 bases left in between. In DNA, the CDR3 is TGTGCCAGCAAAACGGGGGGCAGGGGTAATGGTGAGCAGTACTTC. Translated: CASKTGGRGNGEQYF.

The chain combines TRBV5-1 with TRBJ2-1; perhaps TRBD1 as D (6 bases). The CDR3 sequence is 15 residues long. Germline CDR1 and CDR2: SGHRS and YFSETQ. Trimming removed 5 bases from V and 0 bases from J, with 12 bases in between. The CDR3 loop reads CASSMLDSSYNEQFF. The CDR3 region has the DNA TGCGCCAGCAGTATGTTGGACAGCTCCTACAATGAGCAGTTCTTC. Based on the CDR3 plus reference TRBV5-1 and TRBJ2-1, the full variable domain is KAGVTQTPRYLIKTRGQQVTLSCSPISGHRSVSWYQQTPGQGLQFLFEYFSETQRNKGNFPGRFSGRQFSNSRSEMNVSTLELGDSALYLCASSMLDSSYNEQFFGPGTRLTVL.

This chain uses TRBV28 with TRBJ2-1; 13 nucleotides line up with TRBD2. CDR1 is MDHEN, CDR2 SYDVKM, per germline. The CDR3 consists of 17 residues. The ends lost 3 bases at V and 1 base at J; junction bases unmatched: 3. The chain's CDR3 is CASSFGLAGDSYNEQFF. CDR3 in DNA: TGTGCCAGCAGTTTCGGACTAGCGGGGGATTCCTACAATGAGCAGTTCTTC.

This clone appeared a single time. The J gene is TRBJ2-3, the V gene TRBV6-5; either TRBD1 or TRBD2 may supply D (5 bases each). Between the trimmed V and J ends, which lost 8 bases and 3 bases, there was a span of 9 bases. CDR1 MNHEY and CDR2 SVGAGI come from the germline V gene. This CDR3 is 12 amino acids long. CDR3 residues: CASAWGTDTQYF. CDR3 coding DNA: TGTGCCAGCGCGTGGGGGACAGATACGCAGTATTTT.

This chain uses TRBV25-1 with TRBJ1-1; the D is unclear. The length of the CDR3 is 15 residues. Looked up from germline, CDR1 is MGHDK and CDR2 is SYGVNS. Deletions cut 3 bases from V and 0 bases from J, with 11 bases between. CDR3 coding DNA: TGTGCCAGCAGTGACCCCGAGAGATTGAACACTGAAGCTTTCTTT. Its protein product is CASSDPERLNTEAFF.

Only one count was recorded for this clone. The V gene is TRBV18, the J gene TRBJ2-7; D unclear. V lost 3 bases and J lost 4, with 10 bases in between. The CDR3 sequence is 13 residues long. The germline CDR1 and CDR2 sequences are KGHSH and LQKENI. CDR3 in DNA: TGTGCCAGCTCACCCCCAGCCCCTTACGAGCAGTACTTC. Protein sequence: CASSPPAPYEQYF. The whole variable domain, filled in from reference TRBV18 and TRBJ2-7, reads NAGVMQNPRHLVRRRGQEARLRCSPMKGHSHVYWYRQLPEEGLKFMVYLQKENIIDESGMPKERFSAEFPKEGPSILRIQQVVRGDSAAYFCASSPPAPYEQYFGPGTRLTVT.

J is TRBJ2-1 and V is TRBV4-2; TRBD2 agrees at 8 bases. With 0 bases clipped from V and 1 base from J, the junction kept 2 bases outside the gene matches. Per germline, CDR1 LGHNA and CDR2 YNFKEQ. This CDR3 contains 16 residues. The CDR3 region is CASSQEGTRSYNEQFF. CDR3 coding DNA: TGTGCCAGCAGCCAAGAGGGGACTAGGTCCTACAATGAGCAGTTCTTC.

The chain combines TRBV18 with TRBJ1-1; no reliable D call. This CDR3 region has 13 residues. V was clipped by 4 bases and J by 7 bases, with 13 bases between them. In germline, CDR1 is KGHSH, CDR2 LQKENI. As DNA, the CDR3 is TGTGCCAGCTCACGCAGTCGGGTGGTTGAAGCTTTCTTT. This codes for CASSRSRVVEAFF.

The V and J genes are TRBV29-1 and TRBJ1-2, with D perhaps matching TRBD1 (5 bases). Germline assignment: CDR1 SQVTM and CDR2 ANQGSEA. Trimming took 4 bases from V and 7 from J, leaving 16 bases between them. The CDR3 extends over 13 amino acids. CDR3 region: CSVASSAGSGYTF. The CDR3 bases are TGCAGCGTTGCATCATCCGCAGGGTCTGGCTACACCTTC.

The V call is TRBV7-9, the J call TRBJ1-2; D remains ambiguous. V shed 3 bases and J shed 2 bases, with 7 bases lying between them. The CDR3 runs to 13 residues. Germline lookup yields CDR1 SEHNR and CDR2 FQNEAQ (reference sequence). CDR3 sequence: CASSLRENYGYTF. The DNA for the CDR3 is TGTGCCAGCAGCTTGCGGGAGAACTATGGCTACACCTTC.

In its sample, this clone was seen once. This sequence joins TRBV4-1 and TRBJ1-5; possibly TRBD1 for D (6 bases). Germline V lookup: CDR1 MGHRA, CDR2 YSYEKL. The CDR3 extends over 16 amino acids. V was clipped by 0 bases and J by 3 bases, with 12 bases between them. CDR3 sequence: CASSQDKGEVNQPQHF. In DNA, the CDR3 is TGCGCCAGCAGCCAAGATAAGGGGGAAGTCAATCAGCCCCAGCATTTT.

The rearrangement uses TRBV7-2 and TRBJ1-5, with 7 bases aligning to TRBD1. CDR1 SGHTA and CDR2 FQGNSA come from the germline V gene. This CDR3 comprises 15 residues. Germline trimming cut 2 bases from V and 3 bases from J; bases unmatched to any gene: 4. The CDR3 loop is CASSLTGQNNQPQHF. CDR3 DNA sequence: TGTGCCAGCAGCTTAACGGGACAGAACAATCAGCCCCAGCATTTT.

The rearrangement links TRBV18 to TRBJ2-7, with 10 bases that match TRBD2. The ends lost 1 base at V and 6 bases at J; junction bases unmatched: 9. In germline, CDR1 is KGHSH, CDR2 LQKENI. The CDR3 runs 16 residues. DNA of the CDR3: TGTGCCAGCTCACCACGTGGCGCTAGCGGGAGCTCCGAGCAGTACTTC. This sequence encodes CASSPRGASGSSEQYF. The full variable domain, rest sourced from reference TRBV18 and TRBJ2-7, is NAGVMQNPRHLVRRRGQEARLRCSPMKGHSHVYWYRQLPEEGLKFMVYLQKENIIDESGMPKERFSAEFPKEGPSILRIQQVVRGDSAAYFCASSPRGASGSSEQYFGPGTRLTVT.

V gene TRBV7-2 combines with J gene TRBJ1-5; perhaps TRBD1 as D (6 bases). The CDR3 has 13 amino acids. The germline V gene has CDR1 SGHTA and CDR2 FQGNSA. V was cut by 5 bases and J by 5 bases, with 10 bases left in between. The CDR3 nucleotides are TGTGCCAGCAGCCTCAACAGGGATCAGCCCCAGCATTTT. Translated: CASSLNRDQPQHF.

The J gene is TRBJ2-6, the V gene TRBV30, with TRBD1 as a possible D gene (6 bases). The CDR3 sequence is 17 residues long. V lost 2 bases to trimming and J lost 0 bases, with 14 bases between them. Looked up from germline, CDR1 is GTSNPN and CDR2 is SVGIG (reference sequence). This chain's CDR3 is CAWSKTRDNSGANVLTF. CDR3 nucleotide sequence: TGTGCCTGGAGTAAGACCCGGGACAACTCTGGGGCCAACGTCCTGACTTTC.

The J gene is TRBJ1-1, the V gene TRBV7-9, with D hard to call. The CDR3 length is 14 residues. Germline V gene sequence: CDR1 SEHNR, CDR2 FQNEAQ (reference sequence). V lost 3 bases and J 0 bases, leaving 8 bases between the germline ends. CDR3 in amino acids: CASSFSGVNTEAFF. DNA of the CDR3: TGTGCCAGCAGCTTTTCTGGGGTGAACACTGAAGCTTTCTTT.

J is TRBJ1-2 and V is TRBV28, with 7 positions matching TRBD1. The germline V gene encodes CDR1 MDHEN and CDR2 SYDVKM. Trimming cost V 6 bases and J 7 bases; bases outside gene matches: 14. This CDR3 is built from 15 residues. In DNA, the CDR3 is TGTGCCAGCAGACCATCAGGGGGGGGCATCGGTGGCTACACCTTC. Protein product: CASRPSGGGIGGYTF.